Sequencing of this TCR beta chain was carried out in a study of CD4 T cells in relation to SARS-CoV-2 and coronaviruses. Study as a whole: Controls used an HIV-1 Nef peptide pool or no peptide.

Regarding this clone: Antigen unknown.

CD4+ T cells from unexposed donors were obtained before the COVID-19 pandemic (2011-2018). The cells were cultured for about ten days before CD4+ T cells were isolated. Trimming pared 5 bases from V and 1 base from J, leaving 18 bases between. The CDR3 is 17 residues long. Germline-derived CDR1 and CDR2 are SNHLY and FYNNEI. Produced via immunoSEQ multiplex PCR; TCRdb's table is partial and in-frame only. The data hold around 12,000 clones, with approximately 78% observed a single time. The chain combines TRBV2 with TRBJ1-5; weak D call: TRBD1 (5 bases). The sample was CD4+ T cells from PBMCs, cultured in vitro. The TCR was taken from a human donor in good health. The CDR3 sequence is CASSPRSGWGSNQPQHF. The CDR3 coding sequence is TGTGCCAGCAGTCCCCGCTCGGGTTGGGGGAGCAATCAGCCCCAGCATTTT.